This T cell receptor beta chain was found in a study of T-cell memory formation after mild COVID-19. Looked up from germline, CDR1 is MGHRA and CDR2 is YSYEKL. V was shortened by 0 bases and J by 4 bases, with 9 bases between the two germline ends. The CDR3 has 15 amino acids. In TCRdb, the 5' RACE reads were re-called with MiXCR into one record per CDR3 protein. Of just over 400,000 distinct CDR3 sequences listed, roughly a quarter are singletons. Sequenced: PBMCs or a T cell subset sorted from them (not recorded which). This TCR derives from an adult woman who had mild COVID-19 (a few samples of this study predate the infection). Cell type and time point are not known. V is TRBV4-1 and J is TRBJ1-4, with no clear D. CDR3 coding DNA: TGCGCCAGCAGCCAAGACGGCCTGCTTAATGAAAAACTGTTTTTT. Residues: CASSQDGLLNEKLFF.